This passage covers 22 T cell receptor beta chains from one sample sequenced in a study of shared clonotypes between healthy human individuals. The method was immunoSEQ multiplex PCR; TCRdb's version includes in-frame clones alone and lacks a portion of them. Of some 980,000 clones in the sample, about 80% were seen once. Sequencing was performed on memory CD4+ T cells sorted from blood. Subset given: CD45RA-negative fraction. These receptors were taken from a man aged 18 to 30 in good health.

The J gene is TRBJ2-7, the V gene TRBV2, with 9 nucleotides matching TRBD2. CDR1 is SNHLY, CDR2 FYNNEI, per germline. This CDR3 comprises 15 residues. Trimming removed 5 bases from V and 2 bases from J; junction bases left unmatched: 7. In DNA form, the CDR3 reads TGTGCCAGCAGTCCCTATAGCGGGGGCCCCTACGAGCAGTACTTC. Translating gives CASSPYSGGPYEQYF.

The chain recombines TRBV5-5 with TRBJ1-3, with D possibly TRBD1 on 6 matching bases. This CDR3 region has 16 residues. Germline values: CDR1 SGHKS, CDR2 YYEKEE (reference sequence). The ends were cut back, 3 bases at V and 4 bases at J, with 17 bases in the middle. Here the CDR3 DNA reads TGTGCCAGCAGCTGGGGGCTTCAGGCGGTGGGAAACACCATATATTTT. Its translation: CASSWGLQAVGNTIYF.

The V gene is TRBV5-8, the J gene TRBJ2-3; D might be TRBD1 (5 bases). V lost 3 bases to trimming and J lost 5 bases, with 7 bases between them. The germline gives CDR1 SGHTS, CDR2 YDEGEE. The CDR3 runs 12 residues. The CDR3 region is CASSSRGDTQYF. DNA for the CDR3: TGTGCCAGCAGCTCTAGGGGAGATACGCAGTATTTT.

The chain links TRBV4-2 to TRBJ2-3, with 10 bases identical to TRBD2. This CDR3 contains 16 residues. The V and J ends lost 0 bases and 4 bases, in that order; junction bases with no gene match: 4. Germline V lookup: CDR1 LGHNA, CDR2 YNFKEQ. In DNA, the CDR3 is TGTGCCAGCAGCCAAGATCGGGGACTAGCGTCAGATACGCAGTATTTT. It yields the protein CASSQDRGLASDTQYF.

This clone showed up just a few times. This rearrangement joins TRBV19 to TRBJ1-3; 7 positions match TRBD1. Trimming at V came to 10 bases and at J to 0 bases, leaving 3 bases not matched to a gene. Germline assignment: CDR1 LNHDA and CDR2 SQIVND (reference sequence). The CDR3 has 13 residues. The CDR3 is CATTGSSGNTIYF. In DNA, the CDR3 is TGTGCCACGACAGGGAGCTCTGGAAACACCATATATTTT.

The chain combines TRBV25-1 with TRBJ2-7; 12 positions agree with TRBD2. The CDR3 consists of 15 residues. V was pared by 4 bases and J by 2 bases, with 3 bases of the junction left unmatched. Germline assignment: CDR1 MGHDK and CDR2 SYGVNS. CDR3 sequence reads: CASSGRTSGAYEQYF. The CDR3 nucleotides read TGTGCCAGCAGTGGAAGGACTAGCGGGGCCTACGAGCAGTACTTC.

This clone was picked up one time. The chain is built from TRBV18 and TRBJ2-1; D possibly uses TRBD1 or TRBD2 (5 bases each). Trimming cost V 1 base and J 5 bases, with 12 bases left between them. The germline CDR1 and CDR2 sequences are KGHSH and LQKENI. The CDR3 has 15 residues. The CDR3 DNA sequence: TGTGCCAGCTCACCACTCCAGGGAGAGAACAATGAGCAGTTCTTC. Translating it yields CASSPLQGENNEQFF.

The chain couples TRBV19 to TRBJ2-2; weak D call: TRBD2 (5 bases). V shed 3 bases and J shed 13 bases, with 15 bases lying between them. In germline, CDR1 is LNHDA, CDR2 SQIVND (reference sequence). The CDR3 spans 13 residues. CDR3 residues: CASSITAPRGLFF. In DNA form, the CDR3 reads TGTGCCAGTAGTATCACAGCGCCCCGGGGGCTGTTTTTT. The full variable domain, its missing parts supplied by reference TRBV19 and TRBJ2-2, is DGGITQSPKYLFRKEGQNVTLSCEQNLNHDAMYWYRQDPGQGLRLIYYSQIVNDFQKGDIAEGYSVSREKKESFPLTVTSAQKNPTAFYLCASSITAPRGLFFGEGSRLTVL.

This clone was picked up many times. This CDR3 is also generated by other DNA sequences in the sample. The V call is TRBV6-5, the J call TRBJ2-3; D possibly corresponds to TRBD1 (6 bases). The CDR3 has 12 amino acids. Germline V gene lookup returns CDR1 MNHEY and CDR2 SVGAGI. V was trimmed by 4 bases and J by 6 bases, leaving 8 bases between them. CDR3 protein: CASSSRGDTQYF. The CDR3 DNA sequence: TGTGCCAGCAGTTCGAGGGGGGATACGCAGTATTTT.

This clone came up once. The chain joins TRBV6-1 to TRBJ2-7; the match to TRBD2 covers 7 bases. The CDR3 contains 14 residues. J lost 6 bases, V lost 6 bases, and 11 bases had no gene match. Per germline, CDR1 MNHNS and CDR2 SASEGT. CDR3 bases: TGTGCCAGCAGCGGGGACTATCGGGTTGGCGAGCAGTACTTC. Translated, it gives CASSGDYRVGEQYF.

This rearrangement joins TRBV5-1 to TRBJ2-7, with TRBD2 matching 8 bases. This CDR3 contains 20 residues. V shed 0 bases, J shed 2 bases, and the junction held 19 bases outside the gene matches. From germline, CDR1 is SGHRS and CDR2 YFSETQ. The CDR3 DNA reads TGCGCCAGCAGCTTGGGACTGCGCAGCGGGGGCTCCCCGGCCACCTACGAGCAGTACTTC. Translated: CASSLGLRSGGSPATYEQYF.

The CDR3 loop reads CASSTPPGQGFGYTF. The CDR3, as DNA: TGTGCCAGTAGTACTCCTCCGGGACAGGGGTTTGGCTACACCTTC. The rearrangement links TRBV19 to TRBJ1-2, with 10 bases lining up with TRBD1. The CDR3 length is 15 residues. The V gene's germline CDR1 is LNHDA and CDR2 SQIVND (reference sequence). The trim removed 4 bases at V and 7 bases at J, leaving 9 bases unmatched.

The V gene is TRBV5-8, the J gene TRBJ2-3, with TRBD1 identical over 7 bases. J gave up 5 bases and V 2 bases, and 5 bases lay outside the gene matches. The germline gives CDR1 SGHTS, CDR2 YDEGEE. The CDR3 is 14 residues long. Here the CDR3 reads CASSFTGAGDTQYF. DNA of the CDR3: TGTGCCAGCAGCTTTACAGGGGCAGGAGATACGCAGTATTTT.

This chain connects TRBV5-4 to TRBJ1-6, with no clear D. Trimming stripped 0 bases from V and 1 base from J, with 8 bases between. Germline V gives CDR1 SGHNT, CDR2 YYREEE (reference sequence). The CDR3 is made up of 16 amino acids. The CDR3 loop is CASSLEGRSYNSPLHF. The CDR3 bases are TGTGCCAGCAGCTTGGAGGGAAGGTCCTATAATTCACCCCTCCACTTT.

This chain uses TRBV19 with TRBJ2-3; D is uncertain. V was shortened by 6 bases and J by 3 bases, with 10 bases between the two germline ends. Germline V gene data show CDR1 as LNHDA and CDR2 as SQIVND (reference sequence). The CDR3 spans 13 residues. CDR3 bases: TGTGCCAGTAGAAGTATCCCAACAGATACGCAGTATTTT. Amino acids: CASRSIPTDTQYF.

The chain uses TRBV9 and TRBJ2-2; a possible D gene is TRBD1 (5 bases). Germline CDR1 SGDLS, CDR2 YYNGEE. The CDR3 runs to 12 residues. V lost 8 bases to trimming and J lost 3 bases, with 8 bases between them. This CDR3 is CASGADTGELFF. The CDR3 nucleotides read TGTGCCAGTGGGGCCGACACCGGGGAGCTGTTTTTT.

This chain connects TRBV29-1 to TRBJ1-1; maybe TRBD1 (5 bases). Germline V lookup: CDR1 SQVTM, CDR2 ANQGSEA. Trimming cost V 4 bases and J 1 base, with 13 bases left between them. This CDR3 contains 14 residues. The CDR3 is CSVVFGTGNTEAFF. DNA of the CDR3: TGCAGCGTTGTTTTCGGCACAGGGAACACTGAAGCTTTCTTT.

This clone was detected a few times. The chain has TRBV18 and TRBJ1-2; D is possibly TRBD1 (5 bases). Trimming cost V 1 base and J 8 bases, with 11 bases left between them. The CDR3 totals 13 residues. Germline CDR1 is KGHSH and CDR2 is LQKENI. The CDR3 spells CASSPQTGHGYTF. In DNA form, the CDR3 reads TGTGCCAGCTCACCACAAACGGGGCACGGCTACACCTTC.

Of note for this clone: The sample has other DNA sequences that encode this CDR3 too. The chain uses TRBV5-1 and TRBJ2-5, with 12 nucleotides matching TRBD2. Trimming at V came to 0 bases and at J to 4 bases, leaving 7 bases not matched to a gene. CDR1 is SGHRS, CDR2 YFSETQ, per germline. The CDR3 spans 17 residues. CDR3 sequence (DNA): TGCGCCAGCAGCTTGGCCGGGCTAGCGGGGGGGCGAGAGACCCAGTACTTC. This sequence encodes CASSLAGLAGGRETQYF.

This clone was counted once. This rearrangement joins TRBV7-2 to TRBJ1-1; 7 bases align to TRBD1. The CDR3 totals 14 residues. From germline, CDR1 is SGHTA and CDR2 FQGNSA. V lost 2 bases, J lost 7 bases, and 7 bases stayed unmatched. CDR3 coding DNA: TGTGCCAGCAGCTTATTTGGCAGGGGGAATGAAGCTTTCTTT. It encodes CASSLFGRGNEAFF.

A single count supports this clone. The chain joins TRBV6-4 to TRBJ1-1, with 9 bases matching TRBD1. V lost 6 bases, J lost 3 bases, and 5 bases stayed unmatched. Germline V gene sequence: CDR1 MRHNA, CDR2 SNTAGT. The CDR3 consists of 14 residues. Here the CDR3 DNA reads TGTGCCAGCAGCCGGACAGGGGTAGACACTGAAGCTTTCTTT. This codes for CASSRTGVDTEAFF.

This chain uses TRBV2 with TRBJ2-1, with D unresolved. The CDR3 has 12 residues. Trimming cost V 7 bases and J 7 bases, with 11 bases left between them. Germline V gene lookup returns CDR1 SNHLY and CDR2 FYNNEI. The CDR3 region has the DNA TGTGCCAGCAACGCGAAGGGAAATGAGCAGTTCTTC. Translation gives CASNAKGNEQFF.